This T cell receptor beta chain was captured in a study of metastatic and nonmetastatic thyroid tumors. Overall study: It was across blood and tumor or nodule tissue from malignant and benign thyroid patients that repertoires were compared. General study points: Malignant tumors reportedly showed significantly higher TCR beta diversity than benign nodules in both blood and tumor.

Patients underwent thyroid surgery, and none had received any treatment before it. This clone was counted many times. Antigen specificity is unknown. Authors' processing steps: To classify distant metastasis in papillary thyroid cancer, a model was built from CDR3 differences across clinicopathological groups. TCRdb re-called clones via MiXCR from the PCR reads. TCRdb assigned the V and J calls; the authors' analysis was not used. The profile shows about 20,000 clones, about 14% of them singletons. Sequenced material: blood. The origin of this receptor is a female donor with papillary thyroid cancer or a benign thyroid nodule (not recorded which). Some clones in this sample may be carry-over from other donors' samples.

CDR3 DNA: TGTGCCAGCAGCTCACGGACAGCCGAGTATAGCAATCAGCCCCAGCATTTT. It specifies CASSSRTAEYSNQPQHF. The V call is TRBV5-4, the J call TRBJ1-5; D is possibly TRBD1 (6 bases). This CDR3 region has 17 residues. Germline values: CDR1 SGHNT, CDR2 YYREEE (reference sequence). The ends were cut back, 3 bases at V and 0 bases at J, with 16 bases in the middle.